This TCR beta chain was sequenced during a study of T cell repertoires in cytomegalovirus infection. TCRdb reanalysed the reads using MiXCR and keeps one entry per CDR3 protein. This table holds 100,000 to 150,000 distinct CDR3 sequences, approximately 8.8% found once. This clonotype was counted many times. The sequence derives from a human donor in good health (CMV status not recorded). Some clones in this sample may be carry-over from other donors' samples. Source material: PBMCs.

The CDR3 spells CASSVGDRVTGNTIYF. For the CDR3, the DNA is TGTGCCAGCAGCGTAGGAGACAGGGTCACCGGAAACACCATATATTTT. This rearrangement joins TRBV9 to TRBJ1-3; 7 bases agree with TRBD1. Germline V gives CDR1 SGDLS, CDR2 YYNGEE. The CDR3 has 16 amino acids. The trim removed 0 bases at V and 4 bases at J, leaving 7 bases unmatched.